A single sample is the source of the 16 T cell receptor beta chains below, sequenced in a study of shared T cell receptors in the human thymus. This table comes from immunoSEQ multiplex PCR, and its TCRdb copy is limited to in-frame clones, with some not included. Of some 720,000 clones detected, roughly 88% appear once; the ten largest clones hold around 0.0099%. These sequences were also reported in another study, on human thymus T cells.

The sample consisted of thymocytes. All receptors derive from a boy younger than two with a congenital heart defect.

The CDR3 loop reads CATSRTPPTGPTEAFF. CDR3 in DNA: TGTGCCACCAGCAGAACGCCCCCCACAGGGCCCACTGAAGCTTTCTTT. V gene TRBV15 combines with J gene TRBJ1-1, with D possibly matching TRBD1 (6 bases). Trimming stripped 2 bases from V and 4 bases from J, with 17 bases between. Germline V gives CDR1 LNHNV, CDR2 YYDKDF (reference sequence). The CDR3 is made up of 16 amino acids.

In DNA, the CDR3 is TGTGCCAGCAGCTTGGGTCTAGCGGGAGAACATGAGCAGTTCTTC. Protein sequence: CASSLGLAGEHEQFF. The chain uses TRBV5-6 and TRBJ2-1, with 10 bases identical to TRBD2. With 0 bases clipped from V and 8 bases from J, the junction kept 5 bases outside the gene matches. Looked up from germline, CDR1 is SGHDT and CDR2 is YYEEEE. The CDR3 spans 15 residues.

This clone occurred a few times. The rearrangement joins TRBV29-1 to TRBJ1-2; possible D gene TRBD1, 6 bases. The CDR3 has 13 residues. With 6 bases removed from V and 2 bases from J, the gap between germline ends came to 13 bases. Germline V lookup: CDR1 SQVTM, CDR2 ANQGSEA. CDR3 protein: CSVPEGGNYGYTF. The CDR3 region has the DNA TGCAGCGTCCCGGAAGGGGGAAACTATGGCTACACCTTC.

This chain joins TRBV4-3 and TRBJ1-1; TRBD1 agrees at 8 bases. V shed 0 bases and J 1 base; nucleotides not matched to a gene: 4. The CDR3 has 16 residues. Germline V gives CDR1 LGHNA, CDR2 YSLEER. The CDR3: CASSQDRGRRNTEAFF. The CDR3 DNA reads as TGCGCCAGCAGCCAAGACAGGGGGCGCAGGAACACTGAAGCTTTCTTT.

This clone has a handful of counts. The rearrangement uses TRBV27 and TRBJ1-4, with a possible D match to TRBD1 (6 bases). V was cut by 8 bases and J by 8 bases, with 18 bases left in between. CDR3 length: 14 residues. Germline CDR1 is MNHEY and CDR2 is SMNVEV (reference sequence). CDR3 in amino acids: CASGERTGGEKLFF. The DNA for the CDR3 is TGTGCCAGCGGTGAACGGACGGGGGGCGAAAAACTGTTTTTT.

The chain combines TRBV27 with TRBJ2-7, with 12 bases matching TRBD2. The CDR3 has 14 residues. After removal of 7 bases from V and 3 bases from J, the junction contained 4 bases not matched to a gene. Per the germline V gene, CDR1 is MNHEY and CDR2 is SMNVEV (reference sequence). The CDR3 DNA follows: TGTGCCAGCATCTCTAGCGGGAGGGGCTACGAGCAGTACTTC. This gives the protein CASISSGRGYEQYF.

The V gene is TRBV5-5, the J gene TRBJ2-2; TRBD1 aligns across 7 bases. Germline CDR1 is SGHKS and CDR2 is YYEKEE (reference sequence). V shed 3 bases and J 5 bases; nucleotides not matched to a gene: 16. The CDR3 has 18 amino acids. The CDR3 sequence is CASSSTVTDRESTGELFF. The CDR3 bases are TGTGCCAGCAGCTCCACGGTTACAGACAGGGAAAGTACCGGGGAGCTGTTTTTT. Full variable domain (rest looked up from reference TRBV5-5 and TRBJ2-2): DAGVTQSPTHLIKTRGQQVTLRCSPISGHKSVSWYQQVLGQGPQFIFQYYEKEERGRGNFPDRFSARQFPNYSSELNVNALLLGDSALYLCASSSTVTDRESTGELFFGEGSRLTVL.

The chain joins TRBV5-1 to TRBJ2-7; maybe TRBD1 (5 bases). CDR1 is SGHRS and CDR2 is YFSETQ in the germline V gene. Trimming stripped 5 bases from V and 3 bases from J, with 24 bases between. CDR3 length: 17 residues. The CDR3 sequence is CASSFKGYPVTVYEQYF. The CDR3 nucleotides are TGCGCCAGCAGTTTTAAGGGGTATCCGGTGACAGTCTACGAGCAGTACTTC. Full variable domain (rest looked up from reference TRBV5-1 and TRBJ2-7): KAGVTQTPRYLIKTRGQQVTLSCSPISGHRSVSWYQQTPGQGLQFLFEYFSETQRNKGNFPGRFSGRQFSNSRSEMNVSTLELGDSALYLCASSFKGYPVTVYEQYFGPGTRLTVT.

This chain joins TRBV4-2 and TRBJ2-3; 11 bases are shared with TRBD2. The CDR3 loop spans 19 amino acids. Trimming took 3 bases from V and 0 from J; bases not matched to a gene: 11. Looked up from germline, CDR1 is LGHNA and CDR2 is YNFKEQ. The CDR3 spells CASSQGNRLAGSSTDTQYF. The DNA for the CDR3 is TGTGCCAGCAGCCAGGGAAACCGACTAGCGGGGTCTAGCACAGATACGCAGTATTTT.

The chain carries TRBV6-1 and TRBJ1-2; D is unresolved. CDR3 length: 15 residues. The germline V and J ends were trimmed by 2 bases and 5 bases, with 15 bases remaining between them. Per the germline V gene, CDR1 is MNHNS and CDR2 is SASEGT. The CDR3 nucleotides read TGTGCCAGCAGTGAACGTCTGCTGACTTCTTATGGCTACACCTTC. It yields the protein CASSERLLTSYGYTF.

This clone showed up just a few times. This sequence joins TRBV28 and TRBJ2-7; possibly TRBD1 for D (5 bases). CDR1 is MDHEN, CDR2 SYDVKM, per germline. The V end was cut by 3 bases, the J end by 3 bases, with 12 bases between. This CDR3 is built from 14 residues. The CDR3, as DNA: TGTGCCAGCAGTTTGGGCCGGACAAACTACGAGCAGTACTTC. This translates into CASSLGRTNYEQYF.

This chain connects TRBV5-1 to TRBJ2-7; TRBD2 agrees at 10 bases. Germline V gene sequence: CDR1 SGHRS, CDR2 YFSETQ. The V segment lost 2 bases and the J segment 2 bases; nucleotides outside the gene matches: 4. The CDR3 extends over 15 amino acids. The CDR3 DNA sequence: TGCGCCAGCAGCTTCCTAGCGGGAGCAGCCTACGAGCAGTACTTC. It encodes CASSFLAGAAYEQYF.

The V call is TRBV11-2, the J call TRBJ2-1, with unresolved D. Germline assignment: CDR1 SGHAT and CDR2 FQNNGV. CDR3 size: 15 residues. The V end was cut by 1 base, the J end by 3 bases, with 10 bases between. The CDR3 DNA sequence: TGTGCCAGCAGCTTAGGAGCGTGCCGCTACAATGAGCAGTTCTTC. It encodes CASSLGACRYNEQFF.

The sample holds one count of this clone. The CDR3 DNA reads TGTGCCAGCAGCTTGGATCCACAGGGCTTCAAAAACATTCAGTACTTC. Translating gives CASSLDPQGFKNIQYF. The chain joins TRBV5-4 to TRBJ2-4; tentative D call: TRBD1 (6 bases). CDR1 is SGHNT and CDR2 is YYREEE in the germline V gene (reference sequence). The ends were cut back, 0 bases at V and 3 bases at J, with 13 bases in the middle. This CDR3 has 16 residues.

This clone has a single count. The gene calls are TRBV4-3 and TRBJ2-7; TRBD1 agrees at 11 bases. There are 16 residues in the CDR3. Germline CDR1 LGHNA, CDR2 YSLEER. V dropped 0 bases and J dropped 2; count of bases not matched to a gene: 3. This CDR3 is CASSQEPGQGAYEQYF. In nucleotides, the CDR3 is TGCGCCAGCAGCCAAGAGCCGGGACAGGGGGCCTACGAGCAGTACTTC.

CDR3 loop: CASSLASGSTWTQYF. The CDR3 nucleotides read TGTGCCAGCAGTTTGGCTAGCGGGAGTACGTGGACCCAGTACTTC. The V gene is TRBV28, the J gene TRBJ2-5, with 10 bases matching TRBD2. The CDR3 has 15 amino acids. The V and J ends lost 3 bases and 7 bases, in that order; junction bases with no gene match: 8. Germline loops: CDR1 MDHEN, CDR2 SYDVKM.